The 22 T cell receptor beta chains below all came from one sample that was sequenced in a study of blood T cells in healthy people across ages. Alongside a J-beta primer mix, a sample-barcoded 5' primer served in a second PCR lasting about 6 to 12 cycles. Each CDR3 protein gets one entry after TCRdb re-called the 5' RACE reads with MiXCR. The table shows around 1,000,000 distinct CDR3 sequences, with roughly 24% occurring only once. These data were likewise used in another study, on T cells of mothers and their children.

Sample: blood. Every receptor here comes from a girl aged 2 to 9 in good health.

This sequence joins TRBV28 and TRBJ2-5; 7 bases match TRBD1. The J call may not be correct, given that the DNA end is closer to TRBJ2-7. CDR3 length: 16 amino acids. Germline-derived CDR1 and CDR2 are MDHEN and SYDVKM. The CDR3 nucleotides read TGTGCCAGCAGTTTGGGGACCCCCGGGACAGTGATCGAGCAGTACTTC. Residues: CASSLGTPGTVIEQYF.

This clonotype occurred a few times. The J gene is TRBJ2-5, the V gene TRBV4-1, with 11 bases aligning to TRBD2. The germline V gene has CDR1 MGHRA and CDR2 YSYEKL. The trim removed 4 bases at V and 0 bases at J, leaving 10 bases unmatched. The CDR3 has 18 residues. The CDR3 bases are TGCGCCAGCAGCCTCTGGACAGGGACTAGCGGCCACCAAGAGACCCAGTACTTC. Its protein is CASSLWTGTSGHQETQYF.

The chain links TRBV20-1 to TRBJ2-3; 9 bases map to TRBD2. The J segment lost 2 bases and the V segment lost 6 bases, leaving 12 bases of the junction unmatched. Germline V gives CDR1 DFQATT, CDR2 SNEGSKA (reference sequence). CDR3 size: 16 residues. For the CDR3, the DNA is TGCAGTGCAGTCCAAACCGAGCGGGGGGTCACAGATACGCAGTATTTT. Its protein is CSAVQTERGVTDTQYF.

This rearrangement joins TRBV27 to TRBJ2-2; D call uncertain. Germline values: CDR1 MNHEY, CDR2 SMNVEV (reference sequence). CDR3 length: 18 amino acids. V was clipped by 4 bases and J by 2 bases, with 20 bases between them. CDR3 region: CASSSYPYRVGNTGELFF. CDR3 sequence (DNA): TGTGCCAGCAGTTCATATCCCTATAGGGTCGGTAACACCGGGGAGCTGTTTTTT.

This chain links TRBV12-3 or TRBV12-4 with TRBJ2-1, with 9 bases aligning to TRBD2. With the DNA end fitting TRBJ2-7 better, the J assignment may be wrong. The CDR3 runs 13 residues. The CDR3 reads CASSWTSEGEQYF. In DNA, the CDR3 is TGTGCCAGCAGTTGGACTAGCGAGGGCGAGCAGTACTTC.

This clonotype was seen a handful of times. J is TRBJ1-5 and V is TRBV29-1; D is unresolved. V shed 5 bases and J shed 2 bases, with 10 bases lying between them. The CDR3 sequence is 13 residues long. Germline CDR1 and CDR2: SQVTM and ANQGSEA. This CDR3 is CSVKTFGNQPQHF. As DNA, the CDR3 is TGCAGCGTTAAGACCTTCGGCAATCAGCCCCAGCATTTT.

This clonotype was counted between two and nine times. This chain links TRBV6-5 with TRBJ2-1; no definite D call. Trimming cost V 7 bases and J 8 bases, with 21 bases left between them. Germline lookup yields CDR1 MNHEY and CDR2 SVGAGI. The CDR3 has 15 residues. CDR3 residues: CASTPSSVALYEQFF. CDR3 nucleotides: TGTGCCAGCACTCCCAGTTCCGTGGCTCTCTATGAGCAGTTCTTC.

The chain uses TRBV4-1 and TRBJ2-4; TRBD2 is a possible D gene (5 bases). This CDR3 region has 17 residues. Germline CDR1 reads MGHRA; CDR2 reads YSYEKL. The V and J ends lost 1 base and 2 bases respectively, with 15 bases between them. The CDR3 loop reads CASSQVLLRETKNIQYF. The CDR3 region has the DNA TGCGCCAGCAGCCAAGTCCTCCTAAGGGAGACCAAAAACATTCAGTACTTC.

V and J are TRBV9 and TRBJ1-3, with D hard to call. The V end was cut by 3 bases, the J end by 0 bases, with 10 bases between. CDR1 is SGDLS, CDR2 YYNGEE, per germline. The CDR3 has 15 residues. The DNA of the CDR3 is TGTGCCAGCAGCGGTAGCCGTTTCTCTGGAAACACCATATATTTT. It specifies CASSGSRFSGNTIYF.

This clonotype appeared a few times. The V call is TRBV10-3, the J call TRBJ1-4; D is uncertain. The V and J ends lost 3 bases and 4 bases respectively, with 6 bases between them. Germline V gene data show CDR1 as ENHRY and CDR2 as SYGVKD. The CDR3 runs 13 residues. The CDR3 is CAISDDRNEKLFF. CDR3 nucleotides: TGTGCCATCAGTGATGACCGTAATGAAAAACTGTTTTTT.

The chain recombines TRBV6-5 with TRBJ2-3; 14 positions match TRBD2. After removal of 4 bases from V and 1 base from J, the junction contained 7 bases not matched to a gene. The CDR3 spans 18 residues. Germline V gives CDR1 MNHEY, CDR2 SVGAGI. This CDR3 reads CASSSGTSGSAGTDTQYF. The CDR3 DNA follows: TGTGCCAGCAGTTCCGGGACTAGCGGGAGTGCAGGCACAGATACGCAGTATTTT.

The CDR3, as DNA: TGTGCCGCTCATACGACCAACAGGGTGATAACAGATACGCAGTATTTT. Encoded protein: CAAHTTNRVITDTQYF. V gene TRBV28 combines with J gene TRBJ2-3; maybe TRBD1 (6 bases). This CDR3 spans 16 amino acids. Germline V gene lookup returns CDR1 MDHEN and CDR2 SYDVKM. V was cut by 11 bases and J by 3 bases, with 24 bases left in between.

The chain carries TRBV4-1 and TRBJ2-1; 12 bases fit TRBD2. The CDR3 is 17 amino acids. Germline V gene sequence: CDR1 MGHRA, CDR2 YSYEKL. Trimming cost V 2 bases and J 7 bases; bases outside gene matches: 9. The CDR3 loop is CASSQFLRLAGGNEQFF. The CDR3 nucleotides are TGCGCCAGCAGCCAATTTCTGCGGCTAGCGGGAGGGAATGAGCAGTTCTTC.

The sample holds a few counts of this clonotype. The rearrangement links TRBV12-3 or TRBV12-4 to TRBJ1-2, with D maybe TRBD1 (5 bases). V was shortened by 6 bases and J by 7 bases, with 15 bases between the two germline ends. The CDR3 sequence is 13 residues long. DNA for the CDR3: TGTGCCAGCAGACTAATACAGGCACTTGGCTACACCTTC. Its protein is CASRLIQALGYTF.

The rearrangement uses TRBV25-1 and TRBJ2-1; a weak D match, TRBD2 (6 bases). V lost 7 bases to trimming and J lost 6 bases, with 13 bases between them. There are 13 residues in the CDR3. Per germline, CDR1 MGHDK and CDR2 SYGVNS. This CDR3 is CASTRFGSNEQFF. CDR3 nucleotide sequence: TGTGCCAGCACTCGGTTCGGGAGCAATGAGCAGTTCTTC. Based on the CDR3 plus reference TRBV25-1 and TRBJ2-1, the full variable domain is EADIYQTPRYLVIGTGKKITLECSQTMGHDKMYWYQQDPGMELHLIHYSYGVNSTEKGDLSSESTVSRIRTEHFPLTLESARPSHTSQYLCASTRFGSNEQFFGPGTRLTVL.

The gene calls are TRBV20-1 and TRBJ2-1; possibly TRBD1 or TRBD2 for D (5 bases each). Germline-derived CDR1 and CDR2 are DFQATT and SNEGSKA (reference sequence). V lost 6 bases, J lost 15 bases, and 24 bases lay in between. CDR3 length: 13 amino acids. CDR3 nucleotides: TGCAGTGCAAGGCCTCTCATAGGGGACGGAGTGTTCTTC. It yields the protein CSARPLIGDGVFF.

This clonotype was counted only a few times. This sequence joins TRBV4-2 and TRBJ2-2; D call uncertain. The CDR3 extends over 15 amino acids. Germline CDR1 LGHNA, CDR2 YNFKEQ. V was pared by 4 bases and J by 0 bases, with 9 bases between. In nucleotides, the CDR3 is TGTGCCAGCAGCCCTAACTGGGCGAACACCGGGGAGCTGTTTTTT. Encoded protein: CASSPNWANTGELFF.

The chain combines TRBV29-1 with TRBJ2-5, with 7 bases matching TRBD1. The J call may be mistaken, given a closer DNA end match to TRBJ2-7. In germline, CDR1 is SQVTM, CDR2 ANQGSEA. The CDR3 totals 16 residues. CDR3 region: CSVEDPRAGGSYEQYF. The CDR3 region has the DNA TGCAGCGTTGAAGATCCCAGGGCAGGGGGCTCCTACGAGCAGTACTTC.

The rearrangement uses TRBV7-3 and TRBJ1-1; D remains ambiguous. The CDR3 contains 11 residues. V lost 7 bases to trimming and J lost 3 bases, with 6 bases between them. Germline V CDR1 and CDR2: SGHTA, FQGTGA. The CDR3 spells CASIWDTEAFF. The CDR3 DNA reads TGTGCCAGCATCTGGGACACTGAAGCTTTCTTT.

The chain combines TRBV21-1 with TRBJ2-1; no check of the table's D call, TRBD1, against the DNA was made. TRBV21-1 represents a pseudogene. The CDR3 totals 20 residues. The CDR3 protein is CASSKGRTVLTREAGHEQFF. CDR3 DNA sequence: TGTGCCAGCAGCAAAGGGAGAACAGTACTGACCCGTGAAGCTGGACATGAGCAGTTCTTC.

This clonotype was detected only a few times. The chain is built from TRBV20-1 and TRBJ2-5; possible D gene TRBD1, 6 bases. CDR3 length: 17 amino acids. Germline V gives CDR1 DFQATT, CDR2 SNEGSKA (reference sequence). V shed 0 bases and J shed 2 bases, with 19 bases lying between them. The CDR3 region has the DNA TGCAGTGCTAGAGATCCGGTTTTCAGACAGGCACAAGAGACCCAGTACTTC. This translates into CSARDPVFRQAQETQYF.

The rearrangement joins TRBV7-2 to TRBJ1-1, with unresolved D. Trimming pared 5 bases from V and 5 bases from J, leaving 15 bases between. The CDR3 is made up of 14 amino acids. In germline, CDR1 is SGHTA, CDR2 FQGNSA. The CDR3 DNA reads TGTGCCAGCAGCCCAACATACATACAGACTGAAGCTTTCTTT. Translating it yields CASSPTYIQTEAFF.